This is a list of T cell receptor beta chains from one sample in a study of blood T cell repertoires in COVID-19. Data came from immunoSEQ multiplex PCR; TCRdb stores just in-frame clones and leaves some out. The sample gives about 190,000 clones, about 85% of which show up once; 15% to 20% is in the top ten. What was sequenced was peripheral blood. These receptors came from a human donor in a cohort sampled during active COVID-19. Both conserved end residues are part of each CDR3. D genes are given only for firm matches. Expanded clones get a size class; other rows say once, few or many, or leave the size out.

J	size	D	V	DNA	CDR3
TRBJ2-5	.	.	TRBV7-9	TGTGCCAGCAGCTTAGTAGAGGGCCCCGGGTTACAAGAGACCCAGTACTTC	CASSLVEGPGLQETQYF
TRBJ2-7	once	.	TRBV5-1	TGCGCCAGCAGCCGGGATGCAGGGGCGCAGTCCTACGAGCAGTACTTC	CASSRDAGAQSYEQYF
TRBJ2-2	.	TRBD1	TRBV11-3	TGTGCCAGCAGCTCCCGGACAGGGGCGCTCCCCGGGGAGCTGTTTTTT	CASSSRTGALPGELFF
TRBJ2-1	.	.	TRBV18	TGTGCCAGCTCACCACCGGTGGCACCAGGGAATGAGCAGTTCTTC	CASSPPVAPGNEQFF
TRBJ1-6	.	TRBD1	TRBV7-2	TGTGCCAGCAGCTTTAGCGGGACAGGGATCCCCCTCCACTTT	CASSFSGTGIPLHF
TRBJ1-5	few	.	TRBV2	TGTGCCAGCAGTGTCAGCAGGGCTCGTCAGCCCCAGCATTTT	CASSVSRARQPQHF
TRBJ2-7	.	TRBD2	TRBV5-4	TGTGCCAGCAGCTTGCAATTAAGTAGCGGGAGTGGGGGTAGGTACGAGCAGTACTTC	CASSLQLSSGSGGRYEQYF
TRBJ2-3	once	.	TRBV27	TGTGCCAGCAGTTTTTATCGCTCAGGCACAGATACGCAGTATTTT	CASSFYRSGTDTQYF
TRBJ2-2	.	.	TRBV5-8	TGTGCCAGCAGCCTCGGGACTCTCACCGGGGAGCTGTTTTTT	CASSLGTLTGELFF
TRBJ2-7	.	.	TRBV19	TGTGCCAGTAGTTTTAGGGAGGAGACCTACGAGCAGTACTTC	CASSFREETYEQYF
TRBJ2-3	few	TRBD2	TRBV5-1	TGCGCCAGCAGCTTGGCCGGGAGGGCCGGCGATACGCAGTATTTT	CASSLAGRAGDTQYF
TRBJ1-2	.	TRBD1	TRBV25-1	TGTGCCAGCAGACAGACAGGGTGGGCTTATGGCTACACCTTC	CASRQTGWAYGYTF
TRBJ2-2	.	TRBD2	TRBV11-3	TGTGCCAGCAGCTTAGTCGGGGGGGACACCGGGGAGCTGTTTTTT	CASSLVGGDTGELFF
TRBJ1-2	.	.	TRBV6-5	TGTGCCAGCAGGAGACCGGGGACAACTAACTATGGCTACACCTTC	CASRRPGTTNYGYTF
TRBJ2-7	.	.	TRBV10-3	TGTGCCGGCGGAGGCCCCTACGAGCAGTACTTC	CAGGGPYEQYF
TRBJ2-7	.	.	TRBV6-5	TGTGCCAGCACCCTAATGCTGACAGAATACGAGCAGTACTTC	CASTLMLTEYEQYF
TRBJ2-3	.	.	TRBV9	TGTGCCAGCAGCGGCTCCACAGGGCCGGATACGCAGTATTTT	CASSGSTGPDTQYF
TRBJ2-1	.	TRBD2	TRBV27	TGTGCCAGCAGTCCCCTTGTGACTAGCGGGAGGATAGGGAACAATGAGCAGTTCTTC	CASSPLVTSGRIGNNEQFF
TRBJ2-3	.	.	TRBV24-1	TGTGCCACCAGTGATTTGAAAGGCCCAGCGGGCACAGATACGCAGTATTTT	CATSDLKGPAGTDTQYF
TRBJ1-2	.	TRBD1	TRBV2	TGTGCCAGCAGTGAGACAGGGGATGCCTACGGCTATGGCTACACCTTC	CASSETGDAYGYGYTF
TRBJ2-2	.	.	TRBV27	TGTGCCAGCAGTTTAGTACGGGTCACCGGGGAGCTGTTTTTT	CASSLVRVTGELFF
TRBJ2-5	.	TRBD2	TRBV3-1/TRBV3-2	TGTGCCAGCAGCCGGGGACTAGCGGGGGGACAAGAGACCCAGTACTTC	CASSRGLAGGQETQYF
TRBJ2-3	.	TRBD1	TRBV28	TGTGCCAGCAGTTTAGGGGACAGGCCAAAAGCAGATACGCAGTATTTT	CASSLGDRPKADTQYF
TRBJ1-2	.	.	TRBV18	TGTGCCAGCTCACCGGAGCGACTAGCTAACTATGGCTACACCTTC	CASSPERLANYGYTF
TRBJ1-1	.	.	TRBV7-8	TGTGCCAGCAGCTCCCAGGAAGCTAGGGGCGCGGCTTTCTTT	CASSSQEARGAAFF
TRBJ2-3	.	TRBD2	TRBV7-9	TGTGCCAGCAGCTTCCTCACACTTAGCGGGACCACAGATACGCAGTATTTT	CASSFLTLSGTTDTQYF
TRBJ1-2	few	TRBD1	TRBV29-1	TGCAGCGTTGATGATCCGGGACAGGGTAGTGTTGACTATGGCTACACCTTC	CSVDDPGQGSVDYGYTF
TRBJ1-2	.	.	TRBV10-2	TGCGCCAGTCGACCGGGACGGAGGGGGGGCGGCGACTATGGCTACACCTTC	CASRPGRRGGGDYGYTF
TRBJ2-7	.	.	TRBV5-1	TGCGCCAGCAGCTTGACCCAGGGGGGAGCGACCGCCCACTTC	CASSLTQGGATAHF
TRBJ2-2	.	TRBD2	TRBV7-6	TGTGCCAGCCGACTAGCGGGGGGTTCCACCGGGGAGCTGTTTTTT	CASRLAGGSTGELFF
TRBJ1-1	.	.	TRBV12-3/TRBV12-4	TGTGCCAGCAGCCCCGGGGGGACTGAAGCTTTCTTT	CASSPGGTEAFF
TRBJ1-5	once	TRBD1	TRBV7-7	TGTGCTAGCAGCTCCCGAGGGCCGCGCAGGACAGGGAAGGTGACTCAGCCCCAGCATTTT	CASSSRGPRRTGKVTQPQHF
TRBJ2-1	.	.	TRBV30	TGTGCCTGGAGTGTAGTGGCAGCGGTCCGGAATGAGCAGTTCTTC	CAWSVVAAVRNEQFF